The TCR beta chain described here comes from a study of CD8 T cells in ankylosing spondylitis. Overall study results and limits: Reportedly, matched ankylosing spondylitis synovial fluid was significantly enriched for disease-linked clones. Seemingly characteristic of ankylosing spondylitis blood was a TCR beta motif consisting of under ten highly homologous variants. Reports of some motif variants in reactive arthritis synovial fluid and blood predate this one. CD8+ by phenotype, disease-linked clones were relatively rare in peripheral blood.

This clonotype was counted a few times. As yet, its antigen is unknown. CDR1 and CDR2 from the germline V gene are LGHDT and YNNKEL (reference sequence). CDR3 length: 14 residues. V lost 1 base and J lost 0, with 6 bases in between. 5'-RACE, quantitative and with molecular barcodes, yielded the TCR beta libraries. TCRdb reanalysed the 5' RACE reads using MiXCR and keeps one entry per CDR3 protein. This table has hundreds of thousands of distinct CDR3 sequences, 20% to 30% appearing once. The sequence derives from a male donor with ankylosing spondylitis. The sample taken for sequencing was blood, either unsorted or a sorted T cell fraction (not recorded which). The rearrangement links TRBV3-1 to TRBJ1-1; D ambiguous. The CDR3 is CASSQGGLNTEAFF. The DNA of the CDR3 is TGTGCCAGCAGCCAAGGCGGATTGAACACTGAAGCTTTCTTT. The full variable domain, rest sourced from reference TRBV3-1 and TRBJ1-1, is DTAVSQTPKYLVTQMGNDKSIKCEQNLGHDTMYWYKQDSKKFLKIMFSYNNKELIINETVPNRFSPKSPDKAHLNLHINSLELGDSAVYFCASSQGGLNTEAFFGQGTRLTVV.